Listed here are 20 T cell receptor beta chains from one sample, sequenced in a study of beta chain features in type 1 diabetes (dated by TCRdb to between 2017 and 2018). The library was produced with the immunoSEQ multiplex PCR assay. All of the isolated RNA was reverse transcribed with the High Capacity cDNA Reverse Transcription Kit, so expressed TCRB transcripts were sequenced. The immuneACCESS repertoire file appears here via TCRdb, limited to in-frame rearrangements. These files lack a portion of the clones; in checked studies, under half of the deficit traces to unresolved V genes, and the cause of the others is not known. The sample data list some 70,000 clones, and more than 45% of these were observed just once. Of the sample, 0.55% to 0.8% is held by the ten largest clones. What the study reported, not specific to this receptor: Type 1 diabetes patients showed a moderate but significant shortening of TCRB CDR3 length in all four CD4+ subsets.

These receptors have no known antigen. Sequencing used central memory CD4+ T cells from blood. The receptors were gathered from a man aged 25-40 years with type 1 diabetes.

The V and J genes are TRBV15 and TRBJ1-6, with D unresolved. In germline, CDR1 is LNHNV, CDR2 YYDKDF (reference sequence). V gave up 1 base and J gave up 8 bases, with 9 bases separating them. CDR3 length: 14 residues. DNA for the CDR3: TGTGCCACCAGCAGAGGGGAGAGCTATTCACCCCTCCACTTT. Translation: CATSRGESYSPLHF.

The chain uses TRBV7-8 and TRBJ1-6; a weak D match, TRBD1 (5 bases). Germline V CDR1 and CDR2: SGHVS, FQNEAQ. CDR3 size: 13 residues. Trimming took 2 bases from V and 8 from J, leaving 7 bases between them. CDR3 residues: CASSLTRDSPLHF. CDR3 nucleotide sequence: TGTGCCAGCAGCTTAACCAGGGATTCACCCCTCCACTTT.

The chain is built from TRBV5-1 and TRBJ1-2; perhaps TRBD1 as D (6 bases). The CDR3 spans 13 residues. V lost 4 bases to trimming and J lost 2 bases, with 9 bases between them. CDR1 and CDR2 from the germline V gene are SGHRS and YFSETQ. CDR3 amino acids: CASSPDSNYGYTF. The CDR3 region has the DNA TGCGCCAGCAGCCCGGACAGCAACTATGGCTACACCTTC.

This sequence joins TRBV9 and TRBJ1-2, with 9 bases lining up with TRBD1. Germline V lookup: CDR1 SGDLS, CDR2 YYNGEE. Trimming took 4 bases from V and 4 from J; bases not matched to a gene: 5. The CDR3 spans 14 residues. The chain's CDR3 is CASSPLTGGYGYTF. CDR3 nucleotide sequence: TGTGCCAGCAGCCCACTGACAGGGGGCTATGGCTACACCTTC. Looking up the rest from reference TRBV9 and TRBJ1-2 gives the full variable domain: DSGVTQTPKHLITATGQRVTLRCSPRSGDLSVYWYQQSLDQGLQFLIQYYNGEERAKGNILERFSAQQFPDLHSELNLSSLELGDSALYFCASSPLTGGYGYTFGSGTRLTVV.

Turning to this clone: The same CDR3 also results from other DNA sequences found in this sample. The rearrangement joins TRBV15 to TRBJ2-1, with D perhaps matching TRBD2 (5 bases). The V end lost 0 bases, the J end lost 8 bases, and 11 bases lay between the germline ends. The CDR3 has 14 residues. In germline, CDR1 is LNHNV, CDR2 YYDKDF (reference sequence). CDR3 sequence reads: CATSRDRGRDEQFF. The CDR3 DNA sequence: TGTGCCACCAGCAGAGATCGCGGGCGTGATGAGCAGTTCTTC.

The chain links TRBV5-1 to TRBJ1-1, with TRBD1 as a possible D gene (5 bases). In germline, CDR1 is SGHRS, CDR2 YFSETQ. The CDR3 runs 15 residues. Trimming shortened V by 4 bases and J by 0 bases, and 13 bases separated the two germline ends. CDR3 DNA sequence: TGCGCCAGCAGCCCGGGGGACGCCTTGAACACTGAAGCTTTCTTT. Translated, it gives CASSPGDALNTEAFF.

CDR3 region: CAWSVSLAEETQYF. CDR3 bases: TGTGCCTGGAGTGTAAGTCTAGCGGAAGAGACCCAGTACTTC. The chain has TRBV30 and TRBJ2-5; the match to TRBD2 covers 7 bases. Looked up from germline, CDR1 is GTSNPN and CDR2 is SVGIG (reference sequence). Trimming removed 0 bases from V and 3 bases from J; junction bases left unmatched: 4. CDR3 size: 14 residues.

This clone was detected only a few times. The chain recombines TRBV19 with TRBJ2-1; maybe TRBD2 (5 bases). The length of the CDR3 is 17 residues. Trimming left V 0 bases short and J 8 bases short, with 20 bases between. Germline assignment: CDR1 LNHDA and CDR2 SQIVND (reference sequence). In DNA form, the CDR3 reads TGTGCCAGTAGTATAGAGCACAGTAGCTTGAGGGTCCATGAGCAGTTCTTC. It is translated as CASSIEHSSLRVHEQFF.

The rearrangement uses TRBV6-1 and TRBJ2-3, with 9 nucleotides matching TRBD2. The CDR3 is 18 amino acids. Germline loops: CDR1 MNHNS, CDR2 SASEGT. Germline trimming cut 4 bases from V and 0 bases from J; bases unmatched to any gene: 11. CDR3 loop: CASSASPAGGPSTDTQYF. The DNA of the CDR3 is TGTGCCAGCAGTGCCTCACCAGCGGGAGGACCTAGCACAGATACGCAGTATTTT.

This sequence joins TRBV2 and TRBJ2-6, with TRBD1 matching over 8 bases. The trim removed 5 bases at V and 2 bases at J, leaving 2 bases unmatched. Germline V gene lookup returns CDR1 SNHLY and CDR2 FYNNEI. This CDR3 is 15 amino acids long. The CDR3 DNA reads TGTGCCAGCAGTAAACAGGGGGCTGGGGCCAACGTCCTGACTTTC. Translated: CASSKQGAGANVLTF. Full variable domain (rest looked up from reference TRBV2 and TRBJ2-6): EPEVTQTPSHQVTQMGQEVILRCVPISNHLYFYWYRQILGQKVEFLVSFYNNEISEKSEIFDDQFSVERPDGSNFTLKIRSTKLEDSAMYFCASSKQGAGANVLTFGAGSRLTVL.

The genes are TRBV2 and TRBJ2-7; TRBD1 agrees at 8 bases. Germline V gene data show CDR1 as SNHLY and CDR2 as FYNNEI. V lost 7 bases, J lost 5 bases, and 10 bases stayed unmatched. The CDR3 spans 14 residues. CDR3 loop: CASNRDRSLHEQYF. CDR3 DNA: TGTGCCAGCAACCGGGACAGGTCTTTACACGAGCAGTACTTC.

The CDR3 loop is CASSPRTSGSGSDTQYF. CDR3 nucleotide sequence: TGCGCCAGCAGCCCCCGGACTAGCGGGAGCGGGTCAGATACGCAGTATTTT. The genes are TRBV5-1 and TRBJ2-3; 13 bases line up with TRBD2. Per the germline V gene, CDR1 is SGHRS and CDR2 is YFSETQ. The CDR3 loop spans 17 amino acids. Trimming cost V 4 bases and J 4 bases; bases outside gene matches: 9.

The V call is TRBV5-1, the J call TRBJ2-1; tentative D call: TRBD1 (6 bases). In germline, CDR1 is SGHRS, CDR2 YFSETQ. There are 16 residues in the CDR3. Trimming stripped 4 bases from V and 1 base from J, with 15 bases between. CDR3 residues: CASSPAGALSYNEQFF. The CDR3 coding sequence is TGCGCCAGCAGCCCCGCAGGGGCCCTTTCCTACAATGAGCAGTTCTTC.

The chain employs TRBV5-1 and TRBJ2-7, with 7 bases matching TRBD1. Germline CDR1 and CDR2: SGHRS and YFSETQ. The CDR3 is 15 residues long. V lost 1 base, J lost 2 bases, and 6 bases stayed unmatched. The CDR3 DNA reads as TGCGCCAGCAGCTTGAATGGACAGGCCACCTACGAGCAGTACTTC. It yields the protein CASSLNGQATYEQYF.

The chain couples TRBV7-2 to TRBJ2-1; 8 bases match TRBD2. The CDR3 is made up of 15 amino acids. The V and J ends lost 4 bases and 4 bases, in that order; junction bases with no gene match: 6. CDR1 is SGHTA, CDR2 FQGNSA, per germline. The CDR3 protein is CASSSSGLDYNEQFF. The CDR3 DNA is TGTGCCAGCAGCTCATCGGGACTAGATTACAATGAGCAGTTCTTC.

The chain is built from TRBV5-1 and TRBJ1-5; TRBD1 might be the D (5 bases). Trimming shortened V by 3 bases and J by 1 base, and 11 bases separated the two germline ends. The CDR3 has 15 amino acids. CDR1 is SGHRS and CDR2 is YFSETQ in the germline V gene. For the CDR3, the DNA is TGCGCCAGCAGCTCTACAGGCGAAAGCAATCAGCCCCAGCATTTT. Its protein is CASSSTGESNQPQHF.

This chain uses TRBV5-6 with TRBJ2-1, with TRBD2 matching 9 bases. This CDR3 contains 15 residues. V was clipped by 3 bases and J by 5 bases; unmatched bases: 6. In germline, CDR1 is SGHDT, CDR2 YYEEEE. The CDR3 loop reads CASSSWGLADNEQFF. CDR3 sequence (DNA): TGTGCCAGCAGCTCATGGGGACTAGCTGACAATGAGCAGTTCTTC.

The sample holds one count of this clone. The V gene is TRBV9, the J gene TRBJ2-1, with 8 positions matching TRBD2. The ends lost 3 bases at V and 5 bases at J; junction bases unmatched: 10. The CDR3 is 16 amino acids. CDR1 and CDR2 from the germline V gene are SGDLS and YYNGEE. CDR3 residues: CASSGTGTSRDNEQFF. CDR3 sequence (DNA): TGTGCCAGCAGCGGGACCGGGACTAGTCGGGACAATGAGCAGTTCTTC.

CDR3 bases: TGCGCCAGCAGCCAAGAATTTCCTGGACAGGGAAATGAAAAACTGTTTTTT. Translating gives CASSQEFPGQGNEKLFF. The chain recombines TRBV4-1 with TRBJ1-4; 8 nucleotides line up with TRBD1. The CDR3 length is 17 residues. Trimming cost V 0 bases and J 5 bases; bases outside gene matches: 8. The V gene's germline CDR1 is MGHRA and CDR2 YSYEKL.

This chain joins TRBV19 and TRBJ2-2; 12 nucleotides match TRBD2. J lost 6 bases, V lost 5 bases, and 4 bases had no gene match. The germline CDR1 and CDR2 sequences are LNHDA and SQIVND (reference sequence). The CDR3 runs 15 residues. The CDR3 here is CASSRTSGAAGELFF. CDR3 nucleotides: TGTGCCAGTAGTCGGACTAGCGGGGCGGCCGGGGAGCTGTTTTTT.